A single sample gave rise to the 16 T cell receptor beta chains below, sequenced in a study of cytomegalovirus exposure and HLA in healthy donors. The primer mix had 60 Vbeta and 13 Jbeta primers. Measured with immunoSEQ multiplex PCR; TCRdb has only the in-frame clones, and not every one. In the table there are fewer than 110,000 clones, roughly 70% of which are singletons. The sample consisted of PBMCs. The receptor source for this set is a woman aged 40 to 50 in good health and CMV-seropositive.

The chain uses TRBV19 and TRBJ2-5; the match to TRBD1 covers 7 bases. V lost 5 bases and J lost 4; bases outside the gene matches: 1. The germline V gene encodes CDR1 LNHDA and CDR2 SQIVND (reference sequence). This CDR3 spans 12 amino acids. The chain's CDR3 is CASSAGGETQYF. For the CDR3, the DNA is TGTGCCAGTAGTGCAGGGGGAGAGACCCAGTACTTC.

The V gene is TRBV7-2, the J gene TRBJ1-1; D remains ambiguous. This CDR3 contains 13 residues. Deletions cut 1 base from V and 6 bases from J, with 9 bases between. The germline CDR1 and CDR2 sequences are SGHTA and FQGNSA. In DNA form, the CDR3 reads TGTGCCAGCAGCTTAGTCCTGTCCCCTGAAGCTTTCTTT. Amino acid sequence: CASSLVLSPEAFF.

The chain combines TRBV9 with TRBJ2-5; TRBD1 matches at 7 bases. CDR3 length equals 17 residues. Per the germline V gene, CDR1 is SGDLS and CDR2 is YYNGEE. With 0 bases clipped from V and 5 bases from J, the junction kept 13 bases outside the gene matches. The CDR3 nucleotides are TGTGCCAGCAGCGTAGAGGGAATGGGGGACAGCCTGGAGACCCAGTACTTC. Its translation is CASSVEGMGDSLETQYF.

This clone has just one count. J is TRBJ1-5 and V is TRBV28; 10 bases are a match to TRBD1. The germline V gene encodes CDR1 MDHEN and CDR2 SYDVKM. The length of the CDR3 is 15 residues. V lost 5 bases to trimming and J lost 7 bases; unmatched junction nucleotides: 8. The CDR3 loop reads CASSRTGGAKQPQHF. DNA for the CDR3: TGTGCCAGCAGTCGGACAGGGGGAGCAAAACAGCCCCAGCATTTT.

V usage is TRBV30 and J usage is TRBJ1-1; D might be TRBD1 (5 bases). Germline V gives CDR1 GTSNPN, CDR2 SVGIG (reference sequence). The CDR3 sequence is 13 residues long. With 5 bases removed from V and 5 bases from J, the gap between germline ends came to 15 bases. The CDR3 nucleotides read TGTGCCTGGGGGGGACTTAGCGCTACTGAAGCTTTCTTT. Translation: CAWGGLSATEAFF.

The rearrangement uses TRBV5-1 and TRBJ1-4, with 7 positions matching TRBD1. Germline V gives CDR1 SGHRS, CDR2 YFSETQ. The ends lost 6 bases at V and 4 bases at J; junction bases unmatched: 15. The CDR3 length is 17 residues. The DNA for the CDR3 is TGCGCCAGCACCTGGAGGGGGCCAGGGGTAGATAATGAAAAACTGTTTTTT. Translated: CASTWRGPGVDNEKLFF.

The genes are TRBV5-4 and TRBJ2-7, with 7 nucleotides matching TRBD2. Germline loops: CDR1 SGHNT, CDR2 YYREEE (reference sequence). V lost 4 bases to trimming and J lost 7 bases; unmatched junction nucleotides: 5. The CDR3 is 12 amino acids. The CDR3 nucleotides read TGTGCCAGCAGCACTACTAGCGATGAGCAGTACTTC. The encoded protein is CASSTTSDEQYF. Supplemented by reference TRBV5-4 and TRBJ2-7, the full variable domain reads ETGVTQSPTHLIKTRGQQVTLRCSSQSGHNTVSWYQQALGQGPQFIFQYYREEENGRGNFPPRFSGLQFPNYSSELNVNALELDDSALYLCASSTTSDEQYFGPGTRLTVT.

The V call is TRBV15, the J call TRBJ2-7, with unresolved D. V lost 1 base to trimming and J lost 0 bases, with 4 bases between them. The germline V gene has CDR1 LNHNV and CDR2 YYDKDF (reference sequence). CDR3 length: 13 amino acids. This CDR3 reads CATSRGLSYEQYF. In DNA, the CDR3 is TGTGCCACCAGCAGAGGGCTCTCCTACGAGCAGTACTTC.

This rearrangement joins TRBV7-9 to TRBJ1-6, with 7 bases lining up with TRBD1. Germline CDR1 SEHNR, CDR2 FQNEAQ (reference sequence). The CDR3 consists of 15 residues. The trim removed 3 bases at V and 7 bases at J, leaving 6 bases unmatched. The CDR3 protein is CASSFGTARNSPLHF. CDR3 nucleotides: TGTGCCAGCAGCTTCGGGACAGCGAGGAATTCACCCCTCCACTTT.

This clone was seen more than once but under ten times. The CDR3 nucleotides read TGCAGCGTTGAAGGGCCAGGGGATACTGAAGCTTTCTTT. Protein product: CSVEGPGDTEAFF. The chain joins TRBV29-1 to TRBJ1-1; D is perhaps TRBD1 (6 bases). Germline V CDR1 and CDR2: SQVTM, ANQGSEA. The CDR3 loop spans 13 amino acids. The V and J ends lost 1 base and 5 bases respectively, with 11 bases between them.

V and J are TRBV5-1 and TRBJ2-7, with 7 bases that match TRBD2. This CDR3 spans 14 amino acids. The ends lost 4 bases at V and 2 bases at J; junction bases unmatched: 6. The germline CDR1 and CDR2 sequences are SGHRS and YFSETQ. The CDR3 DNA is TGCGCCAGCAGCGGGGGGGACGGCCCCTACGAGCAGTACTTC. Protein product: CASSGGDGPYEQYF. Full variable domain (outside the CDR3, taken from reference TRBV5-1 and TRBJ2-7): KAGVTQTPRYLIKTRGQQVTLSCSPISGHRSVSWYQQTPGQGLQFLFEYFSETQRNKGNFPGRFSGRQFSNSRSEMNVSTLELGDSALYLCASSGGDGPYEQYFGPGTRLTVT.

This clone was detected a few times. CDR3 region: CASSPGTLASIPETQYF. CDR3 coding DNA: TGCGCCAGCAGCCCGGGCACCCTAGCGTCAATACCAGAGACCCAGTACTTC. The gene calls are TRBV5-1 and TRBJ2-5; TRBD2 might be the D (6 bases). Germline loops: CDR1 SGHRS, CDR2 YFSETQ. The V end was cut by 4 bases, the J end by 4 bases, with 23 bases between. This CDR3 is 17 amino acids long.

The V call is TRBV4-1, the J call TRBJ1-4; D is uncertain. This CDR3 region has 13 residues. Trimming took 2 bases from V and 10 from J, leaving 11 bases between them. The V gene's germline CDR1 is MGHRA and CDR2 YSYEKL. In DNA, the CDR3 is TGCGCCAGCAGCCAACTTATGGTGGCAAAACTGTTTTTT. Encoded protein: CASSQLMVAKLFF.

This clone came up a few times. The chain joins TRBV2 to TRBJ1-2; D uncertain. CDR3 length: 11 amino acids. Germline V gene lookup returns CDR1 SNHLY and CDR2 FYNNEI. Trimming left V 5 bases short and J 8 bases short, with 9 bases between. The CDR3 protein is CASSSGYGYTF. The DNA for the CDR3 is TGTGCCAGCAGTTCGGGGTACGGCTACACCTTC.

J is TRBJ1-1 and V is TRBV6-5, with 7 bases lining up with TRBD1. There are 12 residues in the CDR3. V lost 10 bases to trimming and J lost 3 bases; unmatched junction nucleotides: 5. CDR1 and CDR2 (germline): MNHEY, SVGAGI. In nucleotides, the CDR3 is TGTGCCACCCGACAGGGCTACACTGAAGCTTTCTTT. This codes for CATRQGYTEAFF.

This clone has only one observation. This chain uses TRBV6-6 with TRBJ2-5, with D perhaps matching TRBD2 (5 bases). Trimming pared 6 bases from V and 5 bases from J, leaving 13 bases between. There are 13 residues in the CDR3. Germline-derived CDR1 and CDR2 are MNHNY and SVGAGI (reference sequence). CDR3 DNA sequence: TGTGCCAGCAGAGAGGCTAGCCGGGAGACCCAGTACTTC. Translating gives CASREASRETQYF.